One and the same sample provided the 7 T cell receptor beta chains below, sequenced in a study of T cell clones after liver transplantation. TCRdb's copy holds only in-frame clones and misses some; the assay was immunoSEQ multiplex PCR. Of some 110,000 clones in the sample, about nine tenths are singletons; the top ten hold 0.83%. Material: CD4+ T cells from blood, obtained 12 months after liver transplant. These receptors all stem from a human patient who received a liver transplant. Some T cells may possibly be graft donor cells.

This chain connects TRBV27 to TRBJ1-1, with D hard to call. V dropped 2 bases and J dropped 0 bases, with 10 bases sitting between them. CDR3 length: 15 residues. Germline-derived CDR1 and CDR2 are MNHEY and SMNVEV (reference sequence). CDR3 sequence: CASSLMFHLNTEAFF. CDR3 DNA sequence: TGTGCCAGCAGTTTAATGTTTCATCTGAACACTGAAGCTTTCTTT.

This clone appeared a single time. The rearrangement links TRBV15 to TRBJ2-7, with TRBD2 matching over 8 bases. Germline V lookup: CDR1 LNHNV, CDR2 YYDKDF (reference sequence). This CDR3 comprises 15 residues. V shed 2 bases, J shed 0 bases, and the junction held 3 bases outside the gene matches. CDR3 nucleotides: TGTGCCACCAGCAGATTAGCGGGGAGCTCCTACGAGCAGTACTTC. Protein sequence: CATSRLAGSSYEQYF.

The V and J genes are TRBV19 and TRBJ2-2, with 7 bases identical to TRBD2. J was trimmed by 3 bases and V by 3 bases; bases with no gene match: 13. The germline CDR1 and CDR2 sequences are LNHDA and SQIVND (reference sequence). The CDR3 totals 18 residues. CDR3: CASSIPISGMKHTGELFF. The CDR3 DNA reads as TGTGCCAGTAGTATCCCTATCAGCGGGATGAAGCACACCGGGGAGCTGTTTTTT.

The genes are TRBV18 and TRBJ2-7; D remains ambiguous. V lost 2 bases and J lost 0, with 11 bases in between. Germline CDR1 reads KGHSH; CDR2 reads LQKENI. The CDR3 extends over 15 amino acids. The CDR3: CASSPSRSNSYEQYF. CDR3 coding DNA: TGTGCCAGCTCACCAAGCCGGAGTAACTCCTACGAGCAGTACTTC.

This clone was detected ten times or more. The V and J genes are TRBV19 and TRBJ2-5, with 8 bases fitting TRBD2. CDR1 is LNHDA and CDR2 is SQIVND in the germline V gene (reference sequence). Trimming cost V 6 bases and J 1 base; bases outside gene matches: 7. This CDR3 region has 15 residues. The CDR3 nucleotides are TGTGCCAGTAGACCGGGACTAGGCTCCCAAGAGACCCAGTACTTC. This sequence encodes CASRPGLGSQETQYF.

In DNA form, the CDR3 reads TGTGCCAGCAGTTACGTCGGGACAGGGGGACGTGAGCAGTTCTTC. Residues: CASSYVGTGGREQFF. The chain has TRBV6-5 and TRBJ2-1; 11 bases are shared with TRBD1. Germline CDR1 and CDR2: MNHEY and SVGAGI. This CDR3 is built from 15 residues. V trimming: 2 bases; J trimming: 9 bases; junction bases outside the gene matches: 6.

The gene calls are TRBV7-2 and TRBJ2-1; D not certain. The CDR3 is 13 amino acids. Germline V gives CDR1 SGHTA, CDR2 FQGNSA. Trimming removed 6 bases from V and 9 bases from J, with 15 bases in between. CDR3 residues: CASSPRVRSEQFF. Written as DNA, the CDR3 is TGTGCCAGCAGTCCTCGGGTGCGCAGTGAGCAGTTCTTC.